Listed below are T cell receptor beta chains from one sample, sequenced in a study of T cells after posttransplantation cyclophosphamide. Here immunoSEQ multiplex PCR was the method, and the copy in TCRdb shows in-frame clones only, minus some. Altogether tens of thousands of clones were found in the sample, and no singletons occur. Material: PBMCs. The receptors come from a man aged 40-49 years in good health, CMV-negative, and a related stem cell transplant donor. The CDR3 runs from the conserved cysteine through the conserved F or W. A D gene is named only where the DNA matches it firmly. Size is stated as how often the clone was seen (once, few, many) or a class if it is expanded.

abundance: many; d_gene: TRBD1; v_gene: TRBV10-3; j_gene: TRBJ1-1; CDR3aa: CAISEAGTGEAFF; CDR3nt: TGTGCCATCAGTGAAGCCGGGACAGGGGAAGCTTTCTTT
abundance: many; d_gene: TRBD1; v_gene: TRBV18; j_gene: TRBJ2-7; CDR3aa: CASSPETGVHEQYF; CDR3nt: TGTGCCAGCTCACCAGAGACAGGGGTCCACGAGCAGTACTTC
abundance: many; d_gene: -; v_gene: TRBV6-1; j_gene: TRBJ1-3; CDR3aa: CASDSQISGNTIYF; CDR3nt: TGTGCCAGCGACAGCCAGATCTCTGGAAACACCATATATTTT
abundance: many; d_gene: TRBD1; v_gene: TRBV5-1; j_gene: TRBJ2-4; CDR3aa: CASSPGTEIAKNIQYF; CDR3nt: TGCGCCAGCAGCCCGGGGACAGAAATAGCCAAAAACATTCAGTACTTC
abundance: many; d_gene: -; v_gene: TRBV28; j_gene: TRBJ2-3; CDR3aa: CASSQADGQWTGDTQYF; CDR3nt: TGTGCCAGCAGTCAAGCGGACGGCCAATGGACCGGAGATACGCAGTATTTT
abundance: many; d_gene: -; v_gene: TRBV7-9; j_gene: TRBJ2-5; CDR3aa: CASGGLATQETQYF; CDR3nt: TGTGCCAGCGGAGGCCTAGCGACCCAAGAGACCCAGTACTTC
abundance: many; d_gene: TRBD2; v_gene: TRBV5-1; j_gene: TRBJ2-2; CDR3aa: CASSLKREGGELFF; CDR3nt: TGCGCCAGCAGCTTGAAACGGGAGGGCGGGGAGCTGTTTTTT
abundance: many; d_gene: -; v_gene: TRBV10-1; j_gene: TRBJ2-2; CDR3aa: CASSESRGSRNTGELFF; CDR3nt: TGCGCCAGCAGTGAGTCAAGAGGGTCACGGAACACCGGGGAGCTGTTTTTT
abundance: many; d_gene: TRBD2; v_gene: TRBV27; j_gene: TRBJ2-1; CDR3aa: CASSSVAGGPMNEQFF; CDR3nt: TGTGCCAGCAGTTCTGTAGCGGGAGGGCCGATGAATGAGCAGTTCTTC
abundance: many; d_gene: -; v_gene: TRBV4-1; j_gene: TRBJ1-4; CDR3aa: CASSPRLSAGVGEKLFF; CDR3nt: TGCGCCAGCAGCCCAAGATTATCAGCAGGGGTAGGGGAAAAACTGTTTTTT
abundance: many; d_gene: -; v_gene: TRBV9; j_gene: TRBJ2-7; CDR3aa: CASSETPAGEQYF; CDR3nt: TGTGCCAGCAGCGAGACCCCTGCGGGAGAGCAGTACTTC
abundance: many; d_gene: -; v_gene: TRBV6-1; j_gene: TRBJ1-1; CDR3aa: CASSDEENTEAFF; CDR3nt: TGTGCCAGCAGTGACGAGGAGAACACTGAAGCTTTCTTT
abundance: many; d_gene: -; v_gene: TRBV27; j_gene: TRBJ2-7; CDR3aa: CASSLSPVYEQYF; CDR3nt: TGTGCCAGCAGTTTATCCCCGGTCTACGAGCAGTACTTC
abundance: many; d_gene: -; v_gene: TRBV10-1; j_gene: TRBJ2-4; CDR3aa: CASSDHRVAKNIQYF; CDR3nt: TGCGCCAGCAGTGACCACAGGGTAGCCAAAAACATTCAGTACTTC
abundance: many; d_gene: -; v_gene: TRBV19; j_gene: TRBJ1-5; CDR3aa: CASSIRGWQPQHF; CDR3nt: TGTGCCAGTAGTATACGGGGATGGCAGCCCCAGCATTTT
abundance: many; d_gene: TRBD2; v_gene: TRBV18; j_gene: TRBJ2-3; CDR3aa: CASSPGTSGRSDTQYF; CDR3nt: TGTGCCAGCTCACCCGGGACTAGCGGGAGGTCAGATACGCAGTATTTT
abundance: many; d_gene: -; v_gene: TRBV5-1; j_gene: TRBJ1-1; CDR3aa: CASSLGGIRGTAEAFF; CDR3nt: TGCGCCAGCAGCTTGGGGGGCATTCGGGGGACTGCTGAAGCTTTCTTT
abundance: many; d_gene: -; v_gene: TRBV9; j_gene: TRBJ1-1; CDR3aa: CASSVDYKNTEAFF; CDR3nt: TGTGCCAGCAGCGTAGACTATAAGAACACTGAAGCTTTCTTT
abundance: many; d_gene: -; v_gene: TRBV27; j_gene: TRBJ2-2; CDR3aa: CASRRGTLDTGELFF; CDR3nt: TGTGCCAGCAGGCGGGGCACCTTGGACACCGGGGAGCTGTTTTTT
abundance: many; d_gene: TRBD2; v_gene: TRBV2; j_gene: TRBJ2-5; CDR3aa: CASLAELQETQYF; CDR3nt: TGTGCCAGCCTAGCGGAGCTCCAAGAGACCCAGTACTTC
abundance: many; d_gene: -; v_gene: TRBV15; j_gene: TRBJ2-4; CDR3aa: CATSRGRRGNIQYF; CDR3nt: TGTGCCACCAGCAGAGGTAGACGGGGAAACATTCAGTACTTC
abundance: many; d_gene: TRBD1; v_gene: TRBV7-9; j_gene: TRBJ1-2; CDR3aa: CASSLAIGGGYGYTF; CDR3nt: TGTGCCAGCAGCTTAGCGATAGGGGGCGGCTATGGCTACACCTTC
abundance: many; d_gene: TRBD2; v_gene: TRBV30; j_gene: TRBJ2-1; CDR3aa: CAWSLSGLSSYNEQFF; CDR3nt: TGTGCCTGGAGTCTTAGCGGGTTAAGCTCCTACAATGAGCAGTTCTTC
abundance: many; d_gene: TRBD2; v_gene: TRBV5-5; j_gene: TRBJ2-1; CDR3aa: CASSLSAGGVNEQFF; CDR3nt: TGTGCCAGCAGCTTGTCTGCTGGGGGGGTCAATGAGCAGTTCTTC
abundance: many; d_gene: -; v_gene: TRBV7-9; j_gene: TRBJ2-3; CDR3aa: CASSNPISPDTQYF; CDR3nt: TGTGCCAGCAGCAATCCAATTTCCCCAGATACGCAGTATTTT